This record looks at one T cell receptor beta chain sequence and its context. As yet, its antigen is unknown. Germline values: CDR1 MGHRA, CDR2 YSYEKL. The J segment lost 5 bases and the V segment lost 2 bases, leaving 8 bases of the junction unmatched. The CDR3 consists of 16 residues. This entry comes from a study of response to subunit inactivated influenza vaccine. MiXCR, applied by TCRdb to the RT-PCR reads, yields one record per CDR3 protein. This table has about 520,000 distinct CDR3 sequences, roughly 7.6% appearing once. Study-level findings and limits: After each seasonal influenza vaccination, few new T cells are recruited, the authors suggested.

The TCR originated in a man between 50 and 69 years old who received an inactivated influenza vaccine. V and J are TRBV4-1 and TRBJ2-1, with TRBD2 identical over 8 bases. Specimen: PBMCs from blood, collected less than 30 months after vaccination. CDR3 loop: CASSQFMAGGHNEQFF. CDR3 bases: TGCGCCAGCAGCCAATTTATGGCGGGAGGCCACAATGAGCAGTTCTTC.